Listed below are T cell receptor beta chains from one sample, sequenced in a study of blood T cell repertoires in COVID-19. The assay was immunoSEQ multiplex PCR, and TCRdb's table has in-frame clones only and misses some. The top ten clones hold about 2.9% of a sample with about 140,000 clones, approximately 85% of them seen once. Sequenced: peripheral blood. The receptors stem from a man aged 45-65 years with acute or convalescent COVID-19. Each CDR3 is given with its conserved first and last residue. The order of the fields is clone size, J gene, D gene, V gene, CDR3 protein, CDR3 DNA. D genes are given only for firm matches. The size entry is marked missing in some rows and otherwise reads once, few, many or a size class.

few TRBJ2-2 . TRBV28 CASRHGTPTGELFF TGTGCCAGCAGACACGGGACACCCACCGGGGAGCTGTTTTTT
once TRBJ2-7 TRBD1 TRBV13 CASSPGQSSYEQYF TGTGCCAGCAGCCCGGGACAGAGCTCCTACGAGCAGTACTTC
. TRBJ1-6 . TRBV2 CASSDGTSVYNSPLHF TGTGCCAGCAGTGACGGTACCAGCGTCTATAATTCACCCCTCCACTTT
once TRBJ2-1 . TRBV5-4 CASSLIAGEQFF TGTGCCAGCAGCTTGATCGCGGGTGAGCAGTTCTTC
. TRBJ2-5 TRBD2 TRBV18 CASSPPRSSGEETQYF TGTGCCAGCTCACCACCGAGGTCTAGCGGGGAAGAGACCCAGTACTTC
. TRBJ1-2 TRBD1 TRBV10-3 CAITGTGGSYGYTF TGTGCCATCACTGGGACAGGGGGCAGCTATGGCTACACCTTC
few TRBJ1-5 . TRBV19 CASSVTGGSDQPQHF TGTGCCAGTAGTGTCACGGGGGGGAGCGATCAGCCCCAGCATTTT
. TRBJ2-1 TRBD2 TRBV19 CASSTLHSGSPFHEQFF TGTGCCAGTAGTACCCTTCACAGCGGGAGCCCTTTCCATGAGCAGTTCTTC
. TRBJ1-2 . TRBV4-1 CASSPRDVDYGYTF TGCGCCAGCAGCCCGCGGGACGTCGACTATGGCTACACCTTC
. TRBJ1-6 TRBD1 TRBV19 CASSPGQGVTNSPLHF TGTGCCAGTAGCCCGGGACAGGGAGTAACCAATTCACCCCTCCACTTT
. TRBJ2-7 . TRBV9 CASGGAGRGEQYF TGTGCCAGCGGAGGGGCAGGGCGAGGGGAGCAGTACTTC
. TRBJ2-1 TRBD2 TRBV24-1 CATSETSGGPSSYNEQFF TGTGCCACCAGTGAGACTAGCGGGGGCCCTAGCTCCTACAATGAGCAGTTCTTC
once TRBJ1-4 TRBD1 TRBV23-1 CASSHSGTGDEKLFF TGCGCCAGCAGTCATTCCGGGACAGGGGATGAAAAACTGTTTTTT
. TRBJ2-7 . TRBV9 CASSVGSGSYEQYF TGTGCCAGCAGCGTAGGGAGCGGCTCCTACGAGCAGTACTTC
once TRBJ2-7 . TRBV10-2 CAPAENWAYEQYF TGCGCCCCGGCAGAGAATTGGGCATACGAGCAGTACTTC
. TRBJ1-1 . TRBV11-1 CASSLAERRTEAFF TGTGCCAGCAGCTTAGCGGAACGGCGGACTGAAGCTTTCTTT
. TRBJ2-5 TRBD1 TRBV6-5 CASSYSFSGQRETQYF TGTGCCAGCAGTTACTCGTTCTCGGGACAGCGTGAGACCCAGTACTTC
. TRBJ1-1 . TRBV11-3 CASSQLERRQAFF TGTGCCAGCAGCCAGTTGGAAAGGCGGCAAGCTTTCTTT
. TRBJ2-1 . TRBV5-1 CASSLESGSWDEQFF TGCGCCAGCAGCTTGGAGTCAGGGTCTTGGGATGAGCAGTTCTTC